This T cell receptor beta chain was obtained from a study of shared clonotypes between healthy human individuals. Across the whole study: Every donor yielded three CD4 naive, three CD4 memory, two CD8 naive and one CD8 memory plate.

Here immunoSEQ multiplex PCR was the method, and the copy in TCRdb shows in-frame clones only, minus some. The data show 1.5 million to 2.5 million clones, approximately 94% seen once. Naivety among CD8 cells was defined by CD45RO negativity and positive CCR7 selection, thereby excluding terminally differentiated effector memory CD45RA+ cells. Among the donors, all were Caucasian adults who lived in Nashville, Tennessee. Study outcomes and limitations: Estimated clonotype richness was generally higher in naive than memory subsets.

A note on this clone: Its target is not known.

Sequencing used naive CD8+ T cells sorted from blood. The TCR was taken from a man in his late teens or twenties in good health.

This CDR3 reads CASSQLSDYEQYF. The CDR3 bases are TGCGCCAGCAGCCAACTGTCGGACTACGAGCAGTACTTC. This chain joins TRBV4-1 and TRBJ2-7; D not resolved. This CDR3 contains 13 residues. CDR1 MGHRA and CDR2 YSYEKL come from the germline V gene. V lost 2 bases to trimming and J lost 3 bases, with 8 bases between them.